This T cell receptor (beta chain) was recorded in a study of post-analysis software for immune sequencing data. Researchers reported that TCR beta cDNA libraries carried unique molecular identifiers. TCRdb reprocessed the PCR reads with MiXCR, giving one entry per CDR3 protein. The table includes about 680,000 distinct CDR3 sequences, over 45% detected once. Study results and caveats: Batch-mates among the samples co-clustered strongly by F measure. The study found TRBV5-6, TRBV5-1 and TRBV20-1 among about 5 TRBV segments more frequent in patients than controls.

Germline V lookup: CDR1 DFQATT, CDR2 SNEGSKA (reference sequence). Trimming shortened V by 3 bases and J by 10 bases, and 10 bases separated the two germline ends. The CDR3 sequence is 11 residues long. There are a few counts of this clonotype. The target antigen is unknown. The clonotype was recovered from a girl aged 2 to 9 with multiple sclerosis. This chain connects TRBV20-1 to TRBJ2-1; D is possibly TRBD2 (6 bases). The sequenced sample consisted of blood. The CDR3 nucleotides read TGCAGTGCTAGCCTCGGGGGAGAGCAGTTCTTC. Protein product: CSASLGGEQFF.